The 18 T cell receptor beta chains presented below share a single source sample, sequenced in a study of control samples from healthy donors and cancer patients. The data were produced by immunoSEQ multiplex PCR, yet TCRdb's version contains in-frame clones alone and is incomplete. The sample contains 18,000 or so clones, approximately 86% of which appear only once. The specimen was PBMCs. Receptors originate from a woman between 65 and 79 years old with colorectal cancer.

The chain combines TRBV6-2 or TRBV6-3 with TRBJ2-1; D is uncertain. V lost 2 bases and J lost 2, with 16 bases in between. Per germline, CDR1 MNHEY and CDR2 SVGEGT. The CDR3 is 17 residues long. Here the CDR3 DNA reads TGTGCCAGCAGTTACCGGGCCCGCCCAAGGGCCTACAATGAGCAGTTCTTC. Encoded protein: CASSYRARPRAYNEQFF.

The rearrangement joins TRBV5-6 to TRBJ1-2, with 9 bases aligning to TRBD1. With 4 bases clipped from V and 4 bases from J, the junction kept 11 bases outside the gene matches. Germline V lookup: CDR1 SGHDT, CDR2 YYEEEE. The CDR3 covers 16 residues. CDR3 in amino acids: CASSPRDRANFYGYTF. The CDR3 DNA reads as TGTGCCAGCAGCCCCCGGGACAGGGCAAACTTCTATGGCTACACCTTC.

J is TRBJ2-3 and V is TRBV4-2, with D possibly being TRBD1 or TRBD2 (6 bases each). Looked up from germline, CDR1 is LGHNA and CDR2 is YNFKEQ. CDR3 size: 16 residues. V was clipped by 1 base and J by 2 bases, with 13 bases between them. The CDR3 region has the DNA TGTGCCAGCAGCCAAGTAGGCGGGACATACACAGATACGCAGTATTTT. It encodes CASSQVGGTYTDTQYF.

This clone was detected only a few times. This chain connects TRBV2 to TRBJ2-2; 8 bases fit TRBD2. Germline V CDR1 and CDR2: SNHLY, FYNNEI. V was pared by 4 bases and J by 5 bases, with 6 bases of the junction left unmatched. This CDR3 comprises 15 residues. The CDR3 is CASSASGSRTGELFF. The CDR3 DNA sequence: TGTGCCAGCAGTGCAAGCGGGAGCAGGACCGGGGAGCTGTTTTTT.

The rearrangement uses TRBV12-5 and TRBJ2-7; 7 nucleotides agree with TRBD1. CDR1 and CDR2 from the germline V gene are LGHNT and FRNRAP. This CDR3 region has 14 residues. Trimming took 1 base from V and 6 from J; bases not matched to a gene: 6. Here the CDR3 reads CASGLGQGSGEQYF. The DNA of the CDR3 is TGTGCTAGTGGTTTGGGACAGGGATCCGGCGAGCAGTACTTC.

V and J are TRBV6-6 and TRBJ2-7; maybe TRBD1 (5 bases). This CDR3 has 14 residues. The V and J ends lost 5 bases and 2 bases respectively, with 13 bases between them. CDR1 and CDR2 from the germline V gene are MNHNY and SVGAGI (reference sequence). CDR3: CASSLGLGPYEQYF. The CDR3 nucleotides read TGTGCCAGCAGTCTGGGGCTGGGGCCCTACGAGCAGTACTTC.

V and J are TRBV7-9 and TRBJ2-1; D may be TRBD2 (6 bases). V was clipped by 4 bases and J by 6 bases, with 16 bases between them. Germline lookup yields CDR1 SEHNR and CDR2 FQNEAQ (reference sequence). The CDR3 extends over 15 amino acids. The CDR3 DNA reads TGTGCCAGCAGCTCGGGGACTTTCTCGGTCAATGAGCAGTTCTTC. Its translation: CASSSGTFSVNEQFF.

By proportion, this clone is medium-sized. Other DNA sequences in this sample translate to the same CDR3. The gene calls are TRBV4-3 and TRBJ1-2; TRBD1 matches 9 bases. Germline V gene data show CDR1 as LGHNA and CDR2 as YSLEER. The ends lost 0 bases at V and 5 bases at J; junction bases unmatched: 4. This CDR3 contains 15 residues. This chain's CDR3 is CASSQDRDRVYGYTF. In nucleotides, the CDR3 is TGCGCCAGCAGCCAAGACAGGGACAGGGTATATGGCTACACCTTC.

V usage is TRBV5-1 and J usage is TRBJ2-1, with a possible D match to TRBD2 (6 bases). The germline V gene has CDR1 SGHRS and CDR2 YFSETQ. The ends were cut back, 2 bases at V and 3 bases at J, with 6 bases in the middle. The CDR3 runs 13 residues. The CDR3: CASSFGGYNEQFF. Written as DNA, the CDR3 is TGCGCCAGCAGCTTCGGGGGCTACAATGAGCAGTTCTTC.

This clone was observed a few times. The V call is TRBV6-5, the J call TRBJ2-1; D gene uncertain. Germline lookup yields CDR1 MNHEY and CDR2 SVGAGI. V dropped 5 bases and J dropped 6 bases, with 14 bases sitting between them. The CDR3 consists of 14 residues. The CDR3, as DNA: TGTGCCAGCAGTCTAGGCCTAGTCTCCAATGAGCAGTTCTTC. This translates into CASSLGLVSNEQFF.

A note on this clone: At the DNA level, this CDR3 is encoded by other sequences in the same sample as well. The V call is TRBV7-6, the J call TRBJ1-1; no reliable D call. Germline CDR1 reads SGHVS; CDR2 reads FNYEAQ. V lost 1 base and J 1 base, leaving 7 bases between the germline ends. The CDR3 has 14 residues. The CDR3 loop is CASSLGPGNTEAFF. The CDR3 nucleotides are TGTGCCAGCAGCTTAGGTCCAGGGAACACTGAAGCTTTCTTT. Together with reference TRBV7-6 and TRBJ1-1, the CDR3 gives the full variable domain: GAGVSQSPRYKVTKRGQDVALRCDPISGHVSLYWYRQALGQGPEFLTYFNYEAQQDKSGLPNDRFSAERPEGSISTLTIQRTEQRDSAMYRCASSLGPGNTEAFFGQGTRLTVV.

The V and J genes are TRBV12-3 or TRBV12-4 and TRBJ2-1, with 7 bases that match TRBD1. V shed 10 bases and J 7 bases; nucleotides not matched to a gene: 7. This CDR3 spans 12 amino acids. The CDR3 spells CATRQGWNEQFF. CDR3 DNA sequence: TGTGCCACTCGACAGGGATGGAATGAGCAGTTCTTC.

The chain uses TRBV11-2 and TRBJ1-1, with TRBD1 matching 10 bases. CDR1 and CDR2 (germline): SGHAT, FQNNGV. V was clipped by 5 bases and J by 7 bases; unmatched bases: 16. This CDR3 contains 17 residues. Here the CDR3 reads CASSARLPGTGVVEAFF. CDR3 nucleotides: TGTGCCAGCAGCGCCCGTCTCCCCGGGACAGGGGTGGTTGAAGCTTTCTTT.

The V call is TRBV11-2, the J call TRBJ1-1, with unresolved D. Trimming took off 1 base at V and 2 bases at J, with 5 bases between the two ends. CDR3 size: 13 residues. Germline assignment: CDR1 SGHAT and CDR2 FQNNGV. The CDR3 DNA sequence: TGTGCCAGCAGCTTAGGGGGTAACACTGAAGCTTTCTTT. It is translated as CASSLGGNTEAFF.

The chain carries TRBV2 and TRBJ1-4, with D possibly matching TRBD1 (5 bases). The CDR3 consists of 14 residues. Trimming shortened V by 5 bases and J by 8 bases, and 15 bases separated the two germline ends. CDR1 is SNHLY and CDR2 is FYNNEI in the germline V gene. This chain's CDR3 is CASSISGGGEKLFF. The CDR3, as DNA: TGTGCCAGCAGTATATCGGGGGGAGGGGAAAAACTGTTTTTT.

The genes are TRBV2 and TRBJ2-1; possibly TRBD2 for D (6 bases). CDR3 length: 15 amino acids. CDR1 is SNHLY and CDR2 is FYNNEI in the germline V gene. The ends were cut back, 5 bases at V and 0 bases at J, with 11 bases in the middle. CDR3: CASSRDSSSYNEQFF. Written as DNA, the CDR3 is TGTGCCAGCAGTAGGGACTCAAGCTCCTACAATGAGCAGTTCTTC.

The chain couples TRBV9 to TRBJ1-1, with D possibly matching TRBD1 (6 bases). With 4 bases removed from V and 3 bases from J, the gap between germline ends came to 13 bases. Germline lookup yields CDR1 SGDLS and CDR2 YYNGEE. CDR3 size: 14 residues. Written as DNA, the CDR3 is TGTGCCAGCAGCCCCGCAGGGGATTACACTGAAGCTTTCTTT. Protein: CASSPAGDYTEAFF.

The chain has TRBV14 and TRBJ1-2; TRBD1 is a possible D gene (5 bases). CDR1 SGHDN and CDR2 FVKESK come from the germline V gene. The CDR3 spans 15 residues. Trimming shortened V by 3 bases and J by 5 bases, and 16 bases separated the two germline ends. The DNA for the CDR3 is TGTGCCAGCAGCCAGACTCAGGGTTGGTCGTATGGCTACACCTTC. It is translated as CASSQTQGWSYGYTF.